This note documents a single TCR beta chain sequence. The antigen it recognizes is unknown. Per-base qualities were not stored, and no clone one base away is much larger. This sample stems from a study of shared clonotypes between healthy human individuals (dated by TCRdb to the early 2020s). At the level of the whole study: A couple of women and a few men aged 18 to 49 years were included in the cohort. Different laboratories and diverse techniques were used to prepare libraries and sequence TCR repertoires, to increase sequencing depth and limit assay-specific biases. To estimate repertoire size and how much clonotype sharing occurs between individuals, the study deeply sequenced the blood TCR repertoires of several healthy adults. For each donor, CD4 naive and CD4 memory were each given three plates, CD8 naive was given two plates, and CD8 memory was given one plate. Per donor, leukapheresis produced somewhere between about 0.8 and 9.5 billion PBMCs.

V is trimmed back by 2 bases and J by 1 base, and the junction contains 8 bases that no gene match accounts for. CDR1 and CDR2 are read off the germline V gene (reference sequence) as LNHDA and SQIVND. Taken from cysteine to phenylalanine, the CDR3 has 19 residues. The retained sequence is limited to the CDR3, 57 bases, with the frame set at the first base. Findings and caveats that apply to the study as a whole: Naive subsets generally had larger estimated clonotype richness than memory subsets did. Clonotypes shared by all four sorted-subset donors showed higher generation probabilities than non-shared clonotypes. When a handful of donors were compared, the shared fraction of clonotypes was about 5% for naive CD4, about 4% for naive CD8, more than 2% for memory CD4, and 0.4% for memory CD8. Pairwise subsampling led to the expectation that sequencing depth would affect the degree of clonotype sharing among donors. Only blood was sampled, and tissue TCR repertoires likely differ from those in blood. Incomplete sequencing was indicated by rarefaction of sorted-subset datasets, despite the large sequencing depth. Because the study included only a small number of donors, the genetic and exposure-history diversity represented was limited.

Using the deep immunoSEQ assay, multiplex PCR amplified TCR CDR3 regions from genomic DNA. Extracted genomic DNA from each cell subset was distributed evenly across all wells of several immunoSEQ 96-well plates, and each plate was treated as a replicate. Each replicate PCR for sorted subsets received around 0.2 ug genomic DNA, equal to 28,000 or so T cell genomes. Purified libraries were measured with a Qubit 3.0 fluorometer, size-checked on a Bioanalyzer 2100, and measured again with the KAPA Library Quantification kit. A separate single-read 150-cycle Illumina NextSeq 550 flow cell was used to sequence each immunoSEQ 96-well plate. Concerning the study's data processing: Because only junctional sequences without quality scores were contained in the immunoSEQ output, filtering matching that applied to full-length reads could not be performed. Sequences were annotated with PyIR, a Python wrapper for IgBLAST v1.9, and V/J genes and CDR3 were assigned using IMGT germline references. Reads were filtered out if the reads had weak V/J assignments (E-value above 1e-6), no CDR3, stop codons, out-of-frame junctions, or ambiguous translated residues. V3J clonotypes were defined by identical inferred V gene, J gene, and CDR3 amino acid sequence. Percentage overlap between repertoires was computed as shared unique clonotypes divided by the size of the smaller repertoire. RTK rarefaction, the Chao1 estimator, and Recon v2.1 estimates of unobserved clonotypes were used to assess repertoire richness. Generation probabilities for all TCRbeta clonotypes obtained by the gDNA method from a handful of donors were computed using OLGA. TCRdb carries this immuneACCESS record with in-frame sequences only. Its versions omit some clonotypes, under half of them owing to an unresolved V gene in the studies checked, with the rest unexplained. D and trimming were read from the DNA, whereas the V and J calls and clone size are those reported in that table. The sample includes 400,000 to 600,000 clones, with about 96% observed a single time. The biggest ten clones account for 0.05% to 0.08% of the sample.

Healthy HIV-negative adults with no recently reported acute infections or vaccinations were included as donors. All donors were Caucasian adults living in Nashville, Tennessee, USA. Magnetic negative selection was used to enrich CD4+ T cells, after which naive cells were positively selected on CD45RA and the negative fraction became the memory subset. After blood collection by leukapheresis, PBMCs were isolated using Ficoll-Histopaque density gradient centrifugation and then cryopreserved in the vapor phase of liquid nitrogen. Analytical flow cytometry was used to check the purity and quantity of every magnetically sorted T cell population. From each sorted fraction, genomic DNA was isolated and quantified by UV absorbance on a Nanodrop 2000c.

The rearranged segments are TRBV19 and TRBJ2-2; 12 middle bases align to TRBD2. This TCR derives from a woman in her twenties or thirties in good health. The sequenced sample was naive CD4+ T cells sorted from blood. The sample's cell subset or site label is to be understood as: CD45RA+ positively selected. The sequenced DNA: TGTGCCAGTAGTATACCTCCTTCGACTAGCGGGAGGAACACCGGGGAGCTGTTTTTT. The resulting protein is CASSIPPSTSGRNTGELFF.